Here is one T cell receptor (beta chain) with its context. This receptor's antigen is unknown. No per-base quality is available; no much larger clone lies one base away. From its cysteine to its phenylalanine, the CDR3 spans 16 amino acids. Only the CDR3 region is kept as DNA, spanning 48 bases read in frame from base 1. Here V drops 1 base and J drops 6 bases, and the junction holds 10 bases not matched to any gene. CDR1 and CDR2, per the germline V gene (reference sequence), are LNHDA and SQIVND. The data belong to a study of technical replicates of blood from a handful of donors (dated by TCRdb to about 2017). The library relied on the immunoSEQ multiplex PCR assay. The immuneACCESS repertoire file appears here via TCRdb, limited to in-frame rearrangements. These files lack a portion of the clones; in checked studies, under half of the deficit traces to unresolved V genes, and the cause of the others is not known. Counted in this sample were about 81,000 clones; 80% to 90% of them appeared once. The top ten hold approximately 4% of the sample.

This sequence uses TRBV19 and TRBJ1-2; TRBD1 matches 8 bases in the middle. This sequence originates from a human donor in good health. Some clones in this sample may be carry-over from other donors' samples. Source material: PBMCs. The CDR3 here reads CASSIVERTGTDGYTF. The DNA reads as follows: TGTGCCAGTAGTATAGTGGAGCGGACAGGGACGGATGGCTACACCTTC.